The present TCR beta chain was sequenced within a study of T-cell reconstitution after alpha-beta-depleted transplantation in children. V lost 5 bases, J lost 4 bases, and 4 bases stayed unmatched. CDR1 and CDR2 from the germline V gene are SEHNR and FQNEAQ (reference sequence). This CDR3 spans 13 amino acids. This clonotype was counted many times. The authors prepared the TCRbeta library with unique molecular identifiers. TCRdb reprocessed the PCR reads with MiXCR, giving one entry per CDR3 protein. The table records approximately 200,000 distinct CDR3 sequences, roughly 14% of them present only once.

Sequenced here: PBMCs from the stem cell graft donor, sampled from the stem cell graft. The clonotype comes from a human donor who donated a stem cell graft to a child with acute lymphoblastic leukemia. This chain links TRBV7-9 with TRBJ1-1, with 7 bases matching TRBD1. This CDR3 is CASSGRGRTEAFF. The CDR3 region has the DNA TGTGCCAGCAGCGGAAGGGGGCGCACTGAAGCTTTCTTT.